Shown below are 29 T cell receptor beta chains from a single sample sequenced in a study of CD4 T cells in relation to SARS-CoV-2 and coronaviruses. CD4+ T cells from unexposed donors were obtained before the COVID-19 pandemic (2011-2018). TCRdb's copy holds only in-frame clones and misses some; the assay was immunoSEQ multiplex PCR. The sample comprises 55,000 to 75,000 clones, more than 75% of which are singletons, and 1.6% rests with the top ten. Sequencing input: memory CD4+ T cells from PBMCs. Receptor source: a human donor in good health.

This clone was recorded only once. The chain combines TRBV28 with TRBJ2-7; D gene ambiguous. Trimming pared 5 bases from V and 0 bases from J, leaving 11 bases between. CDR1 and CDR2 (germline): MDHEN, SYDVKM. The CDR3 loop spans 14 amino acids. The CDR3: CASSARISSYEQYF. As DNA, the CDR3 is TGTGCCAGCAGTGCCAGGATTTCCTCCTACGAGCAGTACTTC.

The rearrangement links TRBV5-6 to TRBJ2-1; D is possibly TRBD2 (8 bases). Germline V lookup: CDR1 SGHDT, CDR2 YYEEEE. The CDR3 runs to 17 residues. V was pared by 1 base and J by 5 bases, with 19 bases between. The CDR3 region has the DNA TGTGCCAGCAGCTTGATTAGGACGGGAGGGGGCCACAATGAGCAGTTCTTC. It is translated as CASSLIRTGGGHNEQFF. Filled out from reference TRBV5-6 and TRBJ2-1, the complete variable domain reads DAGVTQSPTHLIKTRGQQVTLRCSPKSGHDTVSWYQQALGQGPQFIFQYYEEEERQRGNFPDRFSGHQFPNYSSELNVNALLLGDSALYLCASSLIRTGGGHNEQFFGPGTRLTVL.

Remarks on this clone: One end of the junction varies from germline; a read error may be responsible. This chain links TRBV15 with TRBJ2-7; D is uncertain. CDR1 is LNHNV, CDR2 YYDKDF, per germline (reference sequence). The CDR3 loop spans 13 amino acids. CDR3 coding DNA: TGTGCCACCAGCAGAACCATAGGACGTAGCCTCATCTTC. Translated, it gives CATSRTIGRSLIF.

This clone was counted between two and nine times. The chain links TRBV24-1 to TRBJ2-1; 14 bases agree with TRBD2. V lost 5 bases to trimming and J lost 9 bases; unmatched junction nucleotides: 8. CDR3 length equals 16 residues. Germline V gene lookup returns CDR1 KGHDR and CDR2 SFDVKD. As DNA, the CDR3 is TGTGCCACCAGTGCCCCGACTAGCGGGAGGGCCTTTGAGCAGTTCTTC. Translating gives CATSAPTSGRAFEQFF.

The CDR3: CASRQGRLDEKLFF. CDR3 bases: TGTGCCAGCAGACAGGGTCGGTTGGACGAAAAACTGTTTTTT. The V call is TRBV6-5, the J call TRBJ1-4; D may be TRBD1 (6 bases). This CDR3 is 14 amino acids long. Germline-derived CDR1 and CDR2 are MNHEY and SVGAGI. V was trimmed by 6 bases and J by 8 bases, leaving 16 bases between them.

This rearrangement joins TRBV10-1 to TRBJ2-1, with 9 bases aligning to TRBD2. Per germline, CDR1 WNHNN and CDR2 SYGVQD (reference sequence). The CDR3 is made up of 15 amino acids. V was pared by 3 bases and J by 4 bases, with 4 bases of the junction left unmatched. The CDR3 protein is CASSEGLAGYNEQFF. Written as DNA, the CDR3 is TGCGCCAGCAGTGAAGGGCTAGCGGGATACAATGAGCAGTTCTTC.

V and J are TRBV7-8 and TRBJ1-6; D unclear. The CDR3 contains 16 residues. Trimming stripped 6 bases from V and 3 bases from J, with 15 bases between. Germline V gene data show CDR1 as SGHVS and CDR2 as FQNEAQ. The CDR3 DNA reads TGTGCCAGCAGGGCAGTGACTCGGGGCTATAATTCACCCCTCCACTTT. It encodes CASRAVTRGYNSPLHF.

This chain's CDR3 is CASSQTSGVDTQYF. In DNA, the CDR3 is TGTGCCAGCAGCCAAACTAGCGGAGTAGATACGCAGTATTTT. The chain employs TRBV7-3 and TRBJ2-3, with TRBD2 matching 8 bases. V was pared by 5 bases and J by 5 bases, with 6 bases of the junction left unmatched. The germline CDR1 and CDR2 sequences are SGHTA and FQGTGA. The CDR3 runs to 14 residues. The full variable domain, in which reference TRBV7-3 and TRBJ2-3 provide the parts outside the CDR3, is GAGVSQTPSNKVTEKGKYVELRCDPISGHTALYWYRQSLGQGPEFLIYFQGTGAADDSGLPNDRFFAVRPEGSVSTLKIQRTERGDSAVYLCASSQTSGVDTQYFGPGTRLTVL.

The chain links TRBV10-3 to TRBJ1-1, with a weak D call TRBD1 (6 bases). The CDR3 runs to 14 residues. Germline-derived CDR1 and CDR2 are ENHRY and SYGVKD. V was shortened by 7 bases and J by 4 bases, with 16 bases between the two germline ends. DNA of the CDR3: TGTGCCATCACCCTCGCCGGGGGCTCCACTGAAGCTTTCTTT. Residues: CAITLAGGSTEAFF.

This clone was seen more than once but under ten times. The chain employs TRBV9 and TRBJ1-1, with D perhaps matching TRBD1 (5 bases). In germline, CDR1 is SGDLS, CDR2 YYNGEE. V gave up 5 bases and J gave up 6 bases, with 23 bases separating them. The CDR3 has 16 residues. Here the CDR3 reads CASSYSSSGGDAEAFF. The CDR3 DNA reads as TGTGCCAGCAGTTACTCCTCCTCAGGAGGGGACGCTGAAGCTTTCTTT.

This clone has a single count. This chain connects TRBV28 to TRBJ2-7; 7 bases align to TRBD1. There are 15 residues in the CDR3. V lost 10 bases and J lost 0; bases outside the gene matches: 12. The germline V gene has CDR1 MDHEN and CDR2 SYDVKM. DNA of the CDR3: TGTGCCATTTCCAGAACAGGGGCCACCTCCTACGAGCAGTACTTC. Translating it yields CAISRTGATSYEQYF.

The chain employs TRBV29-1 and TRBJ1-2; 8 nucleotides match TRBD1. Germline CDR1 SQVTM, CDR2 ANQGSEA. V dropped 1 base and J dropped 4; count of bases not matched to a gene: 5. This CDR3 comprises 14 residues. DNA for the CDR3: TGCAGCGTTGAAGGGGGGACAGGCCTCTATGGCTACACCTTC. This codes for CSVEGGTGLYGYTF.

The chain uses TRBV19 and TRBJ2-3; 9 bases match TRBD2. The CDR3 has 15 amino acids. Germline lookup yields CDR1 LNHDA and CDR2 SQIVND (reference sequence). V trimming: 6 bases; J trimming: 0 bases; junction bases outside the gene matches: 4. CDR3 sequence: CASSLTSGSTDTQYF. CDR3 DNA sequence: TGTGCCAGTAGCCTAACTAGCGGGAGCACAGATACGCAGTATTTT. Based on the CDR3 plus reference TRBV19 and TRBJ2-3, the full variable domain is DGGITQSPKYLFRKEGQNVTLSCEQNLNHDAMYWYRQDPGQGLRLIYYSQIVNDFQKGDIAEGYSVSREKKESFPLTVTSAQKNPTAFYLCASSLTSGSTDTQYFGPGTRLTVL.

The V and J genes are TRBV10-3 and TRBJ1-5, with 8 bases identical to TRBD1. Per the germline V gene, CDR1 is ENHRY and CDR2 is SYGVKD. There are 16 residues in the CDR3. Unmatched junction bases numbered 9, after V lost 3 bases and J lost 5 bases. The DNA of the CDR3 is TGTGCCATCAGTGACCCTGACAGGGGAGTGGATCAGCCCCAGCATTTT. Amino acids: CAISDPDRGVDQPQHF.

This clone was recorded once. The gene calls are TRBV2 and TRBJ2-2; D is unresolved. CDR1 SNHLY and CDR2 FYNNEI come from the germline V gene. Trimming stripped 8 bases from V and 3 bases from J, with 10 bases between. The CDR3 covers 13 residues. DNA for the CDR3: TGTGCCAGCTCGGCGGATGACACCGGGGAGCTGTTTTTT. This encodes CASSADDTGELFF.

This rearrangement joins TRBV5-1 to TRBJ2-7; D ambiguous. Trimming stripped 2 bases from V and 2 bases from J, with 8 bases between. In germline, CDR1 is SGHRS, CDR2 YFSETQ. The CDR3 totals 13 residues. In DNA form, the CDR3 reads TGCGCCAGCAGCTTACCCAGAACCTACGAGCAGTACTTC. Its protein product is CASSLPRTYEQYF.

The chain recombines TRBV2 with TRBJ2-7; D is possibly TRBD1 or TRBD2 (6 bases each). In germline, CDR1 is SNHLY, CDR2 FYNNEI. V lost 7 bases and J 0 bases, leaving 10 bases between the germline ends. CDR3 length equals 13 residues. The CDR3 region is CASIGGLSYEQYF. In DNA, the CDR3 is TGTGCCAGCATCGGGGGCCTCTCCTACGAGCAGTACTTC. Full variable domain (remainder filled in from reference TRBV2 and TRBJ2-7): EPEVTQTPSHQVTQMGQEVILRCVPISNHLYFYWYRQILGQKVEFLVSFYNNEISEKSEIFDDQFSVERPDGSNFTLKIRSTKLEDSAMYFCASIGGLSYEQYFGPGTRLTVT.

The V gene is TRBV15, the J gene TRBJ2-7; 7 positions match TRBD1. This CDR3 has 14 residues. Trimming at V came to 3 bases and at J to 3 bases, leaving 5 bases not matched to a gene. Germline V gene data show CDR1 as LNHNV and CDR2 as YYDKDF (reference sequence). Here the CDR3 reads CATSRVGQNYEQYF. CDR3 coding DNA: TGTGCCACCAGCAGGGTGGGACAGAACTACGAGCAGTACTTC.

V gene TRBV3-1 (or the pseudogene TRBV3-2) combines with J gene TRBJ1-1; D is uncertain. Germline loops: CDR1 LGHDT, CDR2 YNNKEL (reference sequence). The ends were cut back, 1 base at V and 7 bases at J, with 16 bases in the middle. The CDR3 spans 15 residues. This chain's CDR3 is CASSQVSVWSFEAFF. CDR3 nucleotide sequence: TGTGCCAGCAGCCAAGTGTCAGTCTGGTCCTTTGAAGCTTTCTTT.

The chain is built from TRBV5-1 and TRBJ1-1, with D unresolved. The CDR3 has 16 residues. Germline CDR1 SGHRS, CDR2 YFSETQ. The V gene lost 2 bases and the J gene lost 3 bases, with 17 bases spanning the gap. The CDR3 reads CASSFGRGSGDTEAFF. CDR3 nucleotide sequence: TGCGCCAGCAGCTTTGGTCGAGGGAGTGGGGACACTGAAGCTTTCTTT.

V gene TRBV5-1 combines with J gene TRBJ2-1, with TRBD1 as a possible D gene (6 bases). The germline V and J ends were trimmed by 0 bases and 2 bases, with 9 bases remaining between them. The CDR3 has 15 amino acids. The germline gives CDR1 SGHRS, CDR2 YFSETQ. The CDR3 nucleotides read TGCGCCAGCAGCTTGGTGGCAGGGGCCTACAATGAGCAGTTCTTC. It specifies CASSLVAGAYNEQFF.

This chain joins TRBV7-2 and TRBJ2-7, with D possibly being TRBD1 (5 bases). The CDR3 extends over 14 amino acids. V lost 6 bases and J lost 4, with 16 bases in between. CDR1 is SGHTA, CDR2 FQGNSA, per germline. CDR3 nucleotides: TGTGCCAGCAGACCAGGGTTGGCAAATTACGAGCAGTACTTC. Translating it yields CASRPGLANYEQYF.

The rearrangement links TRBV28 to TRBJ2-3; TRBD2 matches 15 bases. The trim removed 2 bases at V and 5 bases at J, leaving 5 bases unmatched. From germline, CDR1 is MDHEN and CDR2 SYDVKM. CDR3 size: 17 residues. In nucleotides, the CDR3 is TGTGCCAGCAGTTTAGGACTAGCGGGAGGGCCCGGAGATACGCAGTATTTT. It translates to CASSLGLAGGPGDTQYF.

The genes are TRBV7-2 and TRBJ2-3, with D uncertain. The CDR3 is made up of 11 amino acids. Germline CDR1 SGHTA, CDR2 FQGNSA. Trimming removed 1 base from V and 5 bases from J, with 1 base in between. CDR3 loop: CASSLVDTQYF. In DNA, the CDR3 is TGTGCCAGCAGCTTAGTAGATACGCAGTATTTT.

CDR3 sequence (DNA): TGTGCCAGCAGCTTAAGTCGCGACAGGGACGGGGAGACCCAGTACTTC. The encoded protein is CASSLSRDRDGETQYF. J is TRBJ2-5 and V is TRBV11-2; 7 bases are a match to TRBD1. With 2 bases clipped from V and 5 bases from J, the junction kept 11 bases outside the gene matches. CDR1 SGHAT and CDR2 FQNNGV come from the germline V gene. The CDR3 length is 16 residues.

The chain employs TRBV27 and TRBJ2-1; either TRBD1 or TRBD2 may fit D (5 bases each). V was pared by 3 bases and J by 6 bases, with 12 bases between. The V gene's germline CDR1 is MNHEY and CDR2 SMNVEV (reference sequence). The CDR3 consists of 14 residues. CDR3 bases: TGTGCCAGCAGTTTTGGGCAGAGGGGCAATGAGCAGTTCTTC. Amino acids: CASSFGQRGNEQFF.

This clone was detected only a few times. The rearrangement joins TRBV27 to TRBJ1-2; 10 nucleotides match TRBD1. This CDR3 spans 16 amino acids. After removal of 5 bases from V and 4 bases from J, the junction contained 10 bases not matched to a gene. The V gene's germline CDR1 is MNHEY and CDR2 SMNVEV (reference sequence). CDR3 protein: CASSPMDRGYFYGYTF. The CDR3 DNA reads as TGTGCCAGCAGTCCCATGGACAGGGGGTATTTCTATGGCTACACCTTC.

V is TRBV2 and J is TRBJ1-1; 8 bases are a match to TRBD1. The CDR3 is made up of 17 amino acids. CDR1 SNHLY and CDR2 FYNNEI come from the germline V gene. V shed 6 bases and J 1 base; nucleotides not matched to a gene: 13. CDR3 bases: TGTGCCAGCAGGTCAATCAGGGGGCCGGGGGGGAACACTGAAGCTTTCTTT. Translating gives CASRSIRGPGGNTEAFF.

The chain recombines TRBV21-1 with TRBJ1-1. TRBV21-1 is flagged as a pseudogene. The CDR3 is 13 residues long. DNA of the CDR3: TGTGCCAGCAGCAAAGCGGCGGGGTATGAAGCTTTCTTT. This encodes CASSKAAGYEAFF.